A single sample gave rise to the 9 T cell receptor beta chains below, sequenced in a study of regulatory T cells in long-lasting Graves disease. Time point indicated: newly diagnosed GD, antithyroid drugs for less than 3 months. The TCR library was made from RNA that had been extracted from PBMCs in TRIzol. Assembly of TCR beta libraries relied on iRepertoire HTBI primers together with Arm-PCR of CDR3 regions. TCRdb re-called the multiplex PCR reads with MiXCR, one entry per CDR3 protein. The repertoire includes under 800,000 distinct CDR3 sequences, 15% to 20% of them detected once, and more than 15% sits in the top ten. Separately, the same data were catalogued under a study of T cells in Graves' hyperthyroidism and ophthalmopathy.

This sample comprised peripheral blood mononuclear cells (PBMCs), obtained at new diagnosis, from a patient treated with antithyroid drugs. Source of these receptors: a woman younger than 45 with Graves disease.

This clonotype has a count of ten or more. The rearrangement joins TRBV9 to TRBJ1-1, with D perhaps matching TRBD1 (6 bases). The CDR3 runs 15 residues. CDR1 is SGDLS and CDR2 is YYNGEE in the germline V gene. Trimming shortened V by 3 bases and J by 5 bases, and 17 bases separated the two germline ends. The CDR3 region has the DNA TGTGCCAGCAGCGGAGAGGGGGGGCTCGTGACTGAAGCTTTCTTT. Its translation: CASSGEGGLVTEAFF.

This clonotype came up a few times. With a much larger clone just one base away, this may be a read error. V gene TRBV6-1 combines with J gene TRBJ1-2; no clear D gene. Trimming removed 3 bases at V and 7 bases at J, with 6 bases between. The CDR3 totals 11 residues. Per the germline V gene, CDR1 is MNHNS and CDR2 is SASEGT. The CDR3 coding sequence is TGTGCCAGCAGTGAGGTGGTTGGCTACACCTTC. It specifies CASSEVVGYTF.

This clonotype occurred a few times. This chain uses TRBV20-1 with TRBJ2-2; 7 positions match TRBD2. The CDR3 runs 15 residues. V lost 5 bases, J lost 0 bases, and 6 bases stayed unmatched. In germline, CDR1 is DFQATT, CDR2 SNEGSKA (reference sequence). CDR3 residues: CSADASGANTGELFF. The CDR3 DNA sequence: TGCAGTGCTGACGCGAGCGGGGCGAACACCGGGGAGCTGTTTTTT.

The chain employs TRBV27 and TRBJ1-3; D is unclear. With 8 bases removed from V and 0 bases from J, the gap between germline ends came to 11 bases. This CDR3 has 14 residues. Germline CDR1 reads MNHEY; CDR2 reads SMNVEV (reference sequence). The chain's CDR3 is CASGRRGSGNTIYF. CDR3 nucleotide sequence: TGTGCCAGCGGGAGACGGGGCTCTGGAAACACCATATATTTT.

The chain has TRBV6-2 or TRBV6-3 and TRBJ1-6; a weak D match, TRBD1 (6 bases). Trimming pared 6 bases from V and 7 bases from J, leaving 13 bases between. The CDR3 loop spans 14 amino acids. Germline CDR1 MNHEY, CDR2 SVGEGT. CDR3 sequence: CASRSDRLNSPLHF. Here the CDR3 DNA reads TGTGCCAGCAGGAGTGACAGGCTCAATTCACCCCTCCACTTT.

This clonotype was counted many times. The junction does not match germline at one end; this may be a read error. The rearrangement joins TRBV6-5 to TRBJ1-1; D call uncertain. Germline V gene data show CDR1 as MNHEY and CDR2 as SVGAGI. The CDR3 runs to 14 residues. The CDR3 loop is CASSYLKGNTEAFF. CDR3 sequence (DNA): TGTGCCAGCAGCTACTTAAAGGGGAACACTGAAGCTTTCTTT.

This clonotype was observed many times. This sequence joins TRBV7-2 and TRBJ2-7; 8 positions match TRBD1. With V trimmed by 5 bases and J by 5 bases, 11 bases remained unmatched. Germline loops: CDR1 SGHTA, CDR2 FQGNSA. The length of the CDR3 is 15 residues. The CDR3 protein is CASSARRGPTDEQYF. In DNA, the CDR3 is TGTGCCAGCAGCGCCCGCAGGGGGCCCACGGACGAGCAGTACTTC.

The sample holds many counts of this clonotype. The CDR3 is CASTTSPTDTGELFF. The CDR3, as DNA: TGTGCCAGCACTACCTCCCCGACGGACACCGGGGAGCTGTTTTTT. The chain joins TRBV2 to TRBJ2-2; D remains ambiguous. CDR1 is SNHLY and CDR2 is FYNNEI in the germline V gene. The CDR3 loop spans 15 amino acids. The V end lost 7 bases, the J end lost 3 bases, and 15 bases lay between the germline ends.

Concerning this clonotype: A read error may explain this, as a much larger clone is one base away. The chain recombines TRBV12-3 or TRBV12-4 with TRBJ1-2, with D possibly being TRBD1 (5 bases). Trimming took off 7 bases at V and 5 bases at J, with 14 bases between the two ends. The CDR3 sequence is 13 residues long. CDR3 sequence reads: CASTRAGTYGYTF. The CDR3 bases are TGTGCCAGCACTCGGGCAGGGACGTATGGCTACACCTTC.